This T cell receptor beta chain was identified during a study of shared clonotypes between healthy human individuals. Study summary: CD4 naive and CD4 memory each took three plates per donor, while CD8 naive took two and CD8 memory one.

The CDR3 is made up of 16 amino acids. The CD4+ fraction was divided into a CD45RA+ naive subset and a CD45RA-negative memory subset. Every immunoSEQ plate was one replicate of a subset's evenly spread DNA. Profiled with immunoSEQ multiplex PCR; TCRdb holds only in-frame clones, not every one. The profile covers millions of clones, with approximately 95% appearing a single time and 0.1% to 0.15% taken by the ten largest. V and J are TRBV21-1 and TRBJ2-7; the table's D call of TRBD2 was not tested on the DNA. TRBV21-1 is reported as a pseudogene. Material: naive CD4+ T cells sorted from blood. Subset denoted: CD45RA+ positively selected. The TCR was taken from a man between 18 and 35 years old in good health. The CDR3 nucleotides are TGTGCCAGCAGTCCCCTCCAGCGGGATGAAATCTACGAGCAGTACTTC. Translating it yields CASSPLQRDEIYEQYF.